The 8 T cell receptor beta chains listed next were all sequenced from one sample in a study of cytomegalovirus exposure and HLA in healthy donors. Assay used: immunoSEQ multiplex PCR; TCRdb lists only in-frame clones, some missing. Of under 250,000 clones in the sample, around four fifths were seen once. Material: PBMCs. These TCRs come from a woman aged 18-30 years in good health and CMV-seronegative.

The chain employs TRBV6-5 and TRBJ1-2, with D uncertain. Deletions cut 0 bases from V and 4 bases from J, with 6 bases between. Germline V gene sequence: CDR1 MNHEY, CDR2 SVGAGI. The CDR3 spans 13 residues. Here the CDR3 DNA reads TGTGCCAGCAGTTACTCGCAATTCTATGGCTACACCTTC. It is translated as CASSYSQFYGYTF.

The chain uses TRBV6-5 and TRBJ1-1, with D possibly being TRBD1 (6 bases). CDR3 size: 12 residues. V lost 10 bases and J lost 1, with 10 bases in between. Germline CDR1 MNHEY, CDR2 SVGAGI. In DNA, the CDR3 is TGTGCCAACTCAGGGGAGAACACTGAAGCTTTCTTT. Its protein is CANSGENTEAFF.

This chain joins TRBV6-5 and TRBJ1-1; D gene ambiguous. With 0 bases removed from V and 6 bases from J, the gap between germline ends came to 14 bases. The CDR3 sequence is 15 residues long. Germline loops: CDR1 MNHEY, CDR2 SVGAGI. This chain's CDR3 is CASSYSLLNPAEAFF. CDR3 bases: TGTGCCAGCAGTTACTCGTTACTCAATCCCGCTGAAGCTTTCTTT.

This chain uses TRBV30 with TRBJ1-6, with a tentative D call TRBD1 (6 bases). The CDR3 extends over 14 amino acids. Deletions cut 4 bases from V and 7 bases from J, with 14 bases between. CDR1 is GTSNPN and CDR2 is SVGIG in the germline V gene (reference sequence). The CDR3 loop reads CAWMFGQGNSPLHF. CDR3 DNA: TGTGCCTGGATGTTCGGGCAGGGGAATTCACCCCTCCACTTT.

This chain connects TRBV29-1 to TRBJ1-1; TRBD1 agrees at 10 bases. From germline, CDR1 is SQVTM and CDR2 ANQGSEA. V was pared by 7 bases and J by 5 bases, with 13 bases of the junction left unmatched. The CDR3 length is 15 residues. The CDR3 loop is CSGITGQGMATEAFF. DNA of the CDR3: TGCAGCGGTATCACGGGACAGGGGATGGCAACTGAAGCTTTCTTT.

V is TRBV5-1 and J is TRBJ1-2; D ambiguous. The CDR3 runs 14 residues. V gave up 0 bases and J gave up 7 bases, with 13 bases separating them. Per the germline V gene, CDR1 is SGHRS and CDR2 is YFSETQ. DNA for the CDR3: TGCGCCAGCAGCTTGGGTTACGGGGAGGGTGGCTACACCTTC. This gives the protein CASSLGYGEGGYTF. Full variable domain (missing parts from reference TRBV5-1 and TRBJ1-2): KAGVTQTPRYLIKTRGQQVTLSCSPISGHRSVSWYQQTPGQGLQFLFEYFSETQRNKGNFPGRFSGRQFSNSRSEMNVSTLELGDSALYLCASSLGYGEGGYTFGSGTRLTVV.

V gene TRBV7-9 combines with J gene TRBJ1-1; TRBD1 matches 7 bases. The CDR3 extends over 11 amino acids. From germline, CDR1 is SEHNR and CDR2 FQNEAQ (reference sequence). V lost 3 bases, J lost 10 bases, and 2 bases stayed unmatched. CDR3 sequence (DNA): TGTGCCAGCAGCTTGGGACAGTTAGCTTTCTTT. It yields the protein CASSLGQLAFF. The whole variable domain, filled in from reference TRBV7-9 and TRBJ1-1, reads DTGVSQNPRHKITKRGQNVTFRCDPISEHNRLYWYRQTLGQGPEFLTYFQNEAQLEKSRLLSDRFSAERPKGSFSTLEIQRTEQGDSAMYLCASSLGQLAFFGQGTRLTVV.

The chain recombines TRBV6-6 with TRBJ1-3; TRBD1 might be the D (6 bases). The CDR3 has 14 amino acids. Trimming removed 11 bases from V and 8 bases from J, with 22 bases in between. CDR1 is MNHNY, CDR2 SVGAGI, per germline (reference sequence). The CDR3 spells CAVIDGGRRDTIYF. The DNA of the CDR3 is TGTGCCGTCATAGACGGGGGGCGAAGGGACACCATATATTTT.